The subject of this entry is one T cell receptor beta chain. These data originate in a study of cytomegalovirus exposure and HLA in healthy donors. V was trimmed by 1 base and J by 1 base, leaving 12 bases between them. Germline V gene lookup returns CDR1 KGHSH and CDR2 LQKENI. The CDR3 has 16 residues. With 60 Vbeta and 13 Jbeta primers, the PCR was carried out. This table comes from immunoSEQ multiplex PCR, and its TCRdb copy is limited to in-frame clones, with some not included. Here the sample spans about 160,000 clones, 70% to 80% being singletons. The sequence was collected from a man between 60 and 75 years old in good health and CMV-seronegative. The sequencing input was PBMCs. The rearrangement links TRBV18 to TRBJ2-3, with D maybe TRBD2 (7 bases). The CDR3 here is CASSPLEGGGTDTQYF. In DNA, the CDR3 is TGTGCCAGCTCACCACTTGAAGGGGGGGGCACAGATACGCAGTATTTT. Full variable domain (rest looked up from reference TRBV18 and TRBJ2-3): NAGVMQNPRHLVRRRGQEARLRCSPMKGHSHVYWYRQLPEEGLKFMVYLQKENIIDESGMPKERFSAEFPKEGPSILRIQQVVRGDSAAYFCASSPLEGGGTDTQYFGPGTRLTVL.